This TCR beta chain was obtained from a study of T cell responses to AZD1222 COVID-19 vaccine. Turning to this clone: Its antigen is not identified.

Germline V gene sequence: CDR1 MDHEN, CDR2 SYDVKM. This CDR3 has 15 residues. Trimming stripped 4 bases from V and 6 bases from J, with 18 bases between. Study results and caveats: Spike-specific TCR breadth rose after two AZD1222 doses, and depth rose as well. Regions 160-218 and 743-854 held dominance among vaccine-associated CD4 TCRs, which spanned spike. Nearly half of spike-specific TCRs reportedly go after variant regions that carry no mutations.

Produced via immunoSEQ multiplex PCR; TCRdb's table is partial and in-frame only. The sample records roughly 180,000 clones, around 95% being singletons. V gene TRBV28 combines with J gene TRBJ2-5; D is undetermined. Sequenced material: peripheral blood, taken on day 0 of AZD1222 vaccination. The clonotype originates from an adult in good health. CDR3 nucleotide sequence: TGTGCCAGCAGTTCGCCAAAGACCCCAGAACAGACCCAGTACTTC. This gives the protein CASSSPKTPEQTQYF.